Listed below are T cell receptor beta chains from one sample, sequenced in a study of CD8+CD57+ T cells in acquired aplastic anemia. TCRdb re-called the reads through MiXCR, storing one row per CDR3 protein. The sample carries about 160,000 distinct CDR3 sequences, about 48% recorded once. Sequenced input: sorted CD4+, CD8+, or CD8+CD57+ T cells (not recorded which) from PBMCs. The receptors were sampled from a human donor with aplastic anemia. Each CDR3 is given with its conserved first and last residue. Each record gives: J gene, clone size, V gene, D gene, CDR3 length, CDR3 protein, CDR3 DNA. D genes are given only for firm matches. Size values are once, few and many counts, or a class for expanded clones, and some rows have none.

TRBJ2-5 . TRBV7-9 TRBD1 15 CASSLTGTGKETQYF TGTGCCAGCAGCCTAACCGGGACAGGAAAAGAGACCCAGTACTTC
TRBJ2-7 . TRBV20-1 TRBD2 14 CSAHSGRQNYEQYF TGCAGTGCTCATAGCGGGAGGCAAAACTACGAGCAGTACTTC
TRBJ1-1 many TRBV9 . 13 CASSSGSGTEAFF TGTGCCAGCAGCTCCGGCTCGGGAACTGAAGCTTTCTTT
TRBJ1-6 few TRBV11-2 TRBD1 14 CASSPTGESSPLHF TGTGCCAGCAGCCCCACAGGGGAGAGTTCACCCCTCCACTTT
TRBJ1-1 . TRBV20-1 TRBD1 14 CSARGLTGDTEAFF TGCAGTGCTAGAGGATTAACAGGGGACACTGAAGCTTTCTTT
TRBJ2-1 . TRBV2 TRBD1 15 CASSEGTGESNEQFF TGTGCCAGCAGTGAGGGGACAGGGGAGTCCAATGAGCAGTTCTTC
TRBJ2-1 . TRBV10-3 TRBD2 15 CAISPGTTPINEQLF TGTGCCATCAGCCCCGGGACTACTCCCATCAATGAGCAGCTCTTC
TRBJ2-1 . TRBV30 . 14 CAWRPGSSYNEQFF TGTGCCTGGAGGCCGGGGAGCTCCTACAATGAGCAGTTCTTC
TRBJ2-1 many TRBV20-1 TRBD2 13 CSGGGGVYNEQFF TGCAGTGGGGGGGGAGGTGTATACAATGAGCAGTTCTTC
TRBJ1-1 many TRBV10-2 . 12 CASSAVNTEAFF TGCGCCAGCAGTGCAGTGAACACTGAAGCTTTCTTT
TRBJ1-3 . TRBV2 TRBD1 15 CASSGGTGAGNTIYF TGTGCCAGCAGTGGAGGGACAGGGGCTGGAAACACCATATATTTT
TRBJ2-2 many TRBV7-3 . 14 CASSQGPNTGELFF TGTGCCAGCAGCCAGGGACCGAACACCGGGGAGCTGTTTTTT
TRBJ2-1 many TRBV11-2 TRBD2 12 CASSSPSGRADF TGTGCCAGCAGCTCCCCTAGCGGGAGGGCCGACTTC
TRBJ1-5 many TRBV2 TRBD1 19 CASSEQGAPSYYSNQPQHF TGTGCCAGCAGTGAACAGGGGGCGCCAAGTTACTATAGCAATCAGCCCCAGCATTTT
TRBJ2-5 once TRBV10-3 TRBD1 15 CAIGEPGTGKDTLYF TGTGCCATCGGTGAGCCCGGGACAGGGAAAGATACCCTGTACTTC
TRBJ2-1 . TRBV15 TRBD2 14 CATSNLADYNEQFF TGTGCCACCAGCAATCTAGCGGACTACAATGAGCAGTTCTTC
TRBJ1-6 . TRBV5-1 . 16 CASSLGGVANNSPLHF TGCGCCAGCAGCTTGGGAGGGGTAGCTAATAATTCACCCCTCCACTTT
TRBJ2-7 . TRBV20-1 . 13 CSARGDKPYEQYF TGCAGTGCTAGAGGGGACAAACCCTACGAGCAGTACTTC
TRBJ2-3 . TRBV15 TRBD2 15 CATSNGGAGTDTQYF TGTGCCACCAGCAACGGGGGGGCTGGCACAGATACGCAGTATTTT
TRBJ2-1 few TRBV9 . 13 CASSVAGVYGQFF TGTGCCAGCAGCGTGGCAGGGGTATATGGGCAGTTCTTC
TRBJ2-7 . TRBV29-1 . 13 CSVGGEKAYEQYF TGCAGCGTAGGCGGGGAGAAGGCCTACGAGCAGTACTTC
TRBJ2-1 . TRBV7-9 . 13 CASSLVTGNEQFF TGTGCCAGCAGCTTAGTTACCGGCAATGAGCAGTTCTTC
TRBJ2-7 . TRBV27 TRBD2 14 CASSLSSGTYEQYF TGTGCCAGCAGTTTGAGCAGCGGGACCTACGAGCAGTACTTC
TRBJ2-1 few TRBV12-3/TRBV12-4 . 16 CASSLQTGWGSAHRFF TGTGCCAGCAGTCTCCAGACAGGCTGGGGCTCGGCTCATAGGTTCTTC
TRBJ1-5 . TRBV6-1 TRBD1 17 CASSEASTGLSNQPQHF TGTGCCAGCAGTGAGGCATCGACAGGGCTTAGCAATCAGCCCCAGCATTTT
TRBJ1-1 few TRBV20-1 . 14 CSARDLQMNTEAFF TGCAGTGCTAGAGATCTGCAGATGAACACTGAAGCTTTCTTT
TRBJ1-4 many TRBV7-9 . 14 CASSLGGIREKLFF TGTGCCAGCAGCTTAGGAGGGATCAGGGAAAAACTGTTTTTT
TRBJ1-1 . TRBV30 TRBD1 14 CAWDSSRTGKVSFF TGTGCCTGGGATTCTTCCCGGACAGGGAAGGTCTCTTTCTTT
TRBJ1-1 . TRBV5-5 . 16 CASSLSTTGSVTEAFF TGTGCCAGCAGCCTATCGACGACAGGTTCGGTCACTGAAGCTTTCTTT
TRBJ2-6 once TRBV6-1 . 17 CASSEVRRAGGANVLTF TGTGCCAGCAGTGAAGTTCGGAGGGCAGGTGGGGCCAACGTCCTGACTTTC
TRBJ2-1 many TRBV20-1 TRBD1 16 CSARGLDRASYNEQFF TGCAGTGCTAGAGGCTTGGACAGGGCAAGCTACAATGAGCAGTTCTTC
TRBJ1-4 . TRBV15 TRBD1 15 CATKSGQVPNEKLFF TGTGCCACTAAATCTGGACAGGTTCCTAATGAAAAACTGTTTTTT
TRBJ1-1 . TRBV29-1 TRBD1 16 CSVDDRDRDGNTEAFF TGCAGCGTTGACGATAGGGACAGGGATGGAAATACTGAAGCTTTCTTT
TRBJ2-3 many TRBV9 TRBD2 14 CASSSGLVPDTQYF TGTGCCAGCAGCTCGGGACTAGTTCCTGATACGCAGTATTTT
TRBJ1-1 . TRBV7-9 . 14 CASSPNPLNTEAFF TGTGCCAGCAGCCCCAATCCCCTGAACACTGAAGCTTTCTTT
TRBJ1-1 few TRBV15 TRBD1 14 CATSPHRGNTEAFF TGTGCCACCAGCCCCCACAGGGGGAACACTGAAGCTTTCTTT
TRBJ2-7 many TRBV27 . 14 CASSSGLSSYEQYF TGTGCCAGCAGTTCAGGCCTAAGCTCCTACGAGCAGTACTTC
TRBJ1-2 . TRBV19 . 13 CASRMDRTYGYTF TGTGCCAGTAGGATGGACAGAACCTATGGCTACACCTTC
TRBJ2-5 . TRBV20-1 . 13 CSARMPTQETQYF TGCAGTGCTAGAATGCCAACCCAAGAGACCCAGTACTTC
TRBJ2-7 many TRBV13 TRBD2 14 CASSLEGGIYEQYF TGTGCCAGCAGCTTAGAGGGAGGGATCTACGAGCAGTACTTC